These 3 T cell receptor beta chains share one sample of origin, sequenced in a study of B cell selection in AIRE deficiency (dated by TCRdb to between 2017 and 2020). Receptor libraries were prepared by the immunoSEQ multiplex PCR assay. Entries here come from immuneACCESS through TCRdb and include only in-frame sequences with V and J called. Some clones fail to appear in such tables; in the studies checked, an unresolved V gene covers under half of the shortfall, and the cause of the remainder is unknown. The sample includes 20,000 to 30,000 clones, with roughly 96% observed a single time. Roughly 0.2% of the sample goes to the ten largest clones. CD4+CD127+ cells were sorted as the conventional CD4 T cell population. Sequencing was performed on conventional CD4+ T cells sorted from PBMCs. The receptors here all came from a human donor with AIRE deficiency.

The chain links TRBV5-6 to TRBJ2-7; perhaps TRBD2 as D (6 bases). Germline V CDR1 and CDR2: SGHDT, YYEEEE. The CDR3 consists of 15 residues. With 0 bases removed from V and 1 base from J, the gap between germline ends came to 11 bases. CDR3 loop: CASSLGLGVSYEQYF. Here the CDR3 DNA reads TGTGCCAGCAGCTTGGGACTAGGGGTTTCCTACGAGCAGTACTTC.

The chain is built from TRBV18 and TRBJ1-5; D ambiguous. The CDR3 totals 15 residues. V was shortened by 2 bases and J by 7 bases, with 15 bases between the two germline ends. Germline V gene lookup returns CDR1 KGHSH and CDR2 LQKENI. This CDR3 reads CASSPTFQVGQPQHF. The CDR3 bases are TGTGCCAGCTCACCAACATTCCAGGTGGGGCAGCCCCAGCATTTT.

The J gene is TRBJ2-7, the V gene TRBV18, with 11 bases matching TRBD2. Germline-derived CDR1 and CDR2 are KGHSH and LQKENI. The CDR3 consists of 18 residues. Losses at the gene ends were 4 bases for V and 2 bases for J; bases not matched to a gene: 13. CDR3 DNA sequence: TGTGCCAGCTCACTCGCCTATCAGACTAGCGGGGCCACCTACGAGCAGTACTTC. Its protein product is CASSLAYQTSGATYEQYF.